This passage covers 21 T cell receptor beta chains from one sample sequenced in a study of technical replicates of blood from a few donors. Using immunoSEQ multiplex PCR, the repertoire was profiled, and TCRdb retains in-frame clones only, with some absent. The profile shows about 70,000 clones, around 96% of them singletons. Sequenced sample: T cells isolated from PBMCs. The receptors shown here come from a human donor in good health.

V is TRBV27 and J is TRBJ2-3; 10 positions match TRBD2. The junction had 5 bases not matched to a gene; V was cut back by 1 base and J by 4 bases. Germline CDR1 MNHEY, CDR2 SMNVEV (reference sequence). This CDR3 is 16 amino acids long. The CDR3 reads CASSLYPLAGSDTQYF. The CDR3 nucleotides read TGTGCCAGCAGTTTATACCCACTAGCGGGATCAGATACGCAGTATTTT.

The rearrangement joins TRBV30 to TRBJ2-1; D not resolved. The CDR3 is 13 amino acids. CDR1 GTSNPN and CDR2 SVGIG come from the germline V gene (reference sequence). V was trimmed by 1 base and J by 6 bases, leaving 10 bases between them. This chain's CDR3 is CAWSAIIANEQFF. As DNA, the CDR3 is TGTGCCTGGAGTGCGATTATAGCCAATGAGCAGTTCTTC.

The rearrangement links TRBV11-3 to TRBJ2-2, with 11 bases that match TRBD2. Germline loops: CDR1 SGHNT, CDR2 YENEEA. This CDR3 region has 15 residues. V was clipped by 3 bases and J by 6 bases; unmatched bases: 3. The CDR3 region is CASSFLAGGAGELFF. The CDR3 bases are TGTGCCAGCAGCTTCCTAGCGGGAGGTGCCGGGGAGCTGTTTTTT.

J is TRBJ2-7 and V is TRBV9; 10 bases line up with TRBD1. J lost 2 bases, V lost 1 base, and 6 bases had no gene match. The CDR3 spans 16 residues. The germline V gene encodes CDR1 SGDLS and CDR2 YYNGEE. The DNA of the CDR3 is TGTGCCAGCAGCGTATCAACCGGGACAGGGGCCTACGAGCAGTACTTC. Residues: CASSVSTGTGAYEQYF.

The chain couples TRBV11-3 to TRBJ2-1, with TRBD2 as a possible D gene (7 bases). The germline V gene has CDR1 SGHNT and CDR2 YENEEA. The CDR3 spans 15 residues. Trimming cost V 5 bases and J 10 bases, with 21 bases left between them. DNA for the CDR3: TGTGCCAGCAGCGAGCGGGACACCTCTAGGAGGGAGCAGTTCTTC. Translating it yields CASSERDTSRREQFF.

This clone was recorded only once. V usage is TRBV5-1 and J usage is TRBJ2-1, with TRBD2 matching over 10 bases. CDR1 is SGHRS, CDR2 YFSETQ, per germline. The CDR3 is 15 amino acids. Trimming removed 4 bases from V and 7 bases from J; junction bases left unmatched: 8. Written as DNA, the CDR3 is TGCGCCAGCAGCCACACTAGCGGGGTAACTAATGAGCAGTTCTTC. Residues: CASSHTSGVTNEQFF. Based on the CDR3 plus reference TRBV5-1 and TRBJ2-1, the full variable domain is KAGVTQTPRYLIKTRGQQVTLSCSPISGHRSVSWYQQTPGQGLQFLFEYFSETQRNKGNFPGRFSGRQFSNSRSEMNVSTLELGDSALYLCASSHTSGVTNEQFFGPGTRLTVL.

The chain is built from TRBV19 and TRBJ2-5; 14 positions match TRBD2. V gave up 3 bases and J gave up 5 bases; unmatched junction bases: 5. Germline CDR1 is LNHDA and CDR2 is SQIVND (reference sequence). The CDR3 is 16 residues long. The chain's CDR3 is CASSMGTSGRWETQYF. DNA for the CDR3: TGTGCCAGTAGTATGGGGACTAGCGGGAGATGGGAGACCCAGTACTTC.

This clone was found once. Other DNA sequences from this sample encode an identical CDR3 as well. The gene calls are TRBV9 and TRBJ2-7, with 7 bases that match TRBD2. V trimming: 0 bases; J trimming: 2 bases; junction bases outside the gene matches: 2. This CDR3 has 14 residues. CDR1 is SGDLS, CDR2 YYNGEE, per germline. In nucleotides, the CDR3 is TGTGCCAGCAGCGTAGGCGGGAGTACCTACGAGCAGTACTTC. It is translated as CASSVGGSTYEQYF.

This sequence joins TRBV11-2 and TRBJ2-2; tentative D call: TRBD2 (6 bases). The germline V gene encodes CDR1 SGHAT and CDR2 FQNNGV. The CDR3 contains 17 residues. V lost 4 bases and J lost 6, with 21 bases in between. The CDR3: CASSSPPGAKLPGELFF. CDR3 nucleotides: TGTGCCAGCAGCTCGCCTCCGGGAGCAAAACTCCCCGGGGAGCTGTTTTTT.

The genes are TRBV4-2 and TRBJ2-7, with D possibly TRBD2 on 7 matching bases. The V and J ends lost 1 base and 4 bases respectively, with 14 bases between them. Germline V gene data show CDR1 as LGHNA and CDR2 as YNFKEQ. The CDR3 is made up of 15 amino acids. The CDR3, as DNA: TGTGCCAGCAGCCAAGTTGGGGGGGGGCGTTACGAGCAGTACTTC. Translated, it gives CASSQVGGGRYEQYF.

V usage is TRBV28 and J usage is TRBJ2-1; D gene unclear. CDR1 is MDHEN, CDR2 SYDVKM, per germline. There are 11 residues in the CDR3. V gave up 6 bases and J gave up 5 bases, with 5 bases separating them. CDR3 nucleotides: TGTGCCAGCAGCTACGACAATGAGCAGTTCTTC. It codes for CASSYDNEQFF.

Only one count was recorded for this clone. The chain's CDR3 is CASSEKGAGRNQPQHF. CDR3 bases: TGTGCCAGCAGTGAAAAAGGGGCTGGTCGCAATCAGCCCCAGCATTTT. This chain uses TRBV25-1 with TRBJ1-5; D perhaps matches TRBD1 (5 bases). CDR1 is MGHDK, CDR2 SYGVNS, per germline. V was shortened by 2 bases and J by 2 bases, with 13 bases between the two germline ends. The CDR3 covers 16 residues.

V usage is TRBV6-5 and J usage is TRBJ2-1, with D possibly TRBD2 on 5 matching bases. The CDR3 has 11 amino acids. V dropped 8 bases and J dropped 8 bases, with 10 bases sitting between them. Germline CDR1 and CDR2: MNHEY and SVGAGI. CDR3 DNA: TGTGCCAGCTCGAGGGTGGATGAGCAGTTCTTC. This gives the protein CASSRVDEQFF.

The rearrangement links TRBV7-2 to TRBJ2-2; no reliable D call. The CDR3 has 12 residues. The V and J ends lost 8 bases and 5 bases respectively, with 9 bases between them. The germline CDR1 and CDR2 sequences are SGHTA and FQGNSA. The CDR3 coding sequence is TGTGCCAGCTGGGCTTGGACCGGGGAGCTGTTTTTT. It yields the protein CASWAWTGELFF.

The chain couples TRBV30 to TRBJ2-7; 7 nucleotides line up with TRBD2. With V trimmed by 2 bases and J by 3 bases, 1 base remained unmatched. This CDR3 region has 12 residues. The V gene's germline CDR1 is GTSNPN and CDR2 SVGIG (reference sequence). The CDR3 sequence: CAWSSSGYEQYF. The CDR3 DNA is TGTGCCTGGAGTTCTAGCGGCTACGAGCAGTACTTC.

V usage is TRBV7-9 and J usage is TRBJ2-7; no definite D call. V was cut by 4 bases and J by 3 bases, with 4 bases left in between. CDR1 SEHNR and CDR2 FQNEAQ come from the germline V gene (reference sequence). CDR3 length: 11 amino acids. CDR3 nucleotides: TGTGCCAGCAGCTCCCACTACGAGCAGTACTTC. This sequence encodes CASSSHYEQYF. Supplemented by reference TRBV7-9 and TRBJ2-7, the full variable domain reads DTGVSQNPRHKITKRGQNVTFRCDPISEHNRLYWYRQTLGQGPEFLTYFQNEAQLEKSRLLSDRFSAERPKGSFSTLEIQRTEQGDSAMYLCASSSHYEQYFGPGTRLTVT.

The table lists this clone with a few counts. The J gene is TRBJ2-2, the V gene TRBV11-2; 11 bases are shared with TRBD2. J gave up 7 bases and V 2 bases, and 12 bases lay outside the gene matches. The CDR3 has 18 residues. In germline, CDR1 is SGHAT, CDR2 FQNNGV. In DNA, the CDR3 is TGTGCCAGCAGCTTAATGGGTTATCTAGCGGGAGGCCACGGGGAGCTGTTTTTT. It encodes CASSLMGYLAGGHGELFF.

The V and J genes are TRBV19 and TRBJ2-7, with 9 bases matching TRBD1. Germline assignment: CDR1 LNHDA and CDR2 SQIVND (reference sequence). The CDR3 is 13 amino acids. Losses at the gene ends were 4 bases for V and 2 bases for J; bases not matched to a gene: 0. The CDR3: CASSRTGAYEQYF. CDR3 sequence (DNA): TGTGCCAGTAGTAGGACAGGGGCCTACGAGCAGTACTTC.

The chain employs TRBV27 and TRBJ1-2, with D maybe TRBD1 (5 bases). The CDR3 has 13 residues. The germline V gene has CDR1 MNHEY and CDR2 SMNVEV (reference sequence). The V end lost 5 bases, the J end lost 3 bases, and 10 bases lay between the germline ends. CDR3 amino acids: CASSLGRYYGYTF. In DNA, the CDR3 is TGTGCCAGCAGTCTGGGGCGCTACTATGGCTACACCTTC.

J is TRBJ1-1 and V is TRBV4-3; 7 nucleotides align to TRBD1. Per the germline V gene, CDR1 is LGHNA and CDR2 is YSLEER. CDR3 length: 14 residues. The junction had 7 bases not matched to a gene; V was cut back by 9 bases and J by 0 bases. CDR3 residues: CARTEGQMNTEAFF. The CDR3 DNA follows: TGCGCCAGAACCGAGGGACAGATGAACACTGAAGCTTTCTTT.

J is TRBJ2-1 and V is TRBV7-3, with 7 bases fitting TRBD2. The CDR3 totals 16 residues. Germline V gene data show CDR1 as SGHTA and CDR2 as FQGTGA. V dropped 1 base and J dropped 6; count of bases not matched to a gene: 9. The CDR3 DNA reads as TGTGCCAGCAGCTTAAGGGGCGGGAGTAGAGGCAATGAGCAGTTCTTC. Translated, it gives CASSLRGGSRGNEQFF.